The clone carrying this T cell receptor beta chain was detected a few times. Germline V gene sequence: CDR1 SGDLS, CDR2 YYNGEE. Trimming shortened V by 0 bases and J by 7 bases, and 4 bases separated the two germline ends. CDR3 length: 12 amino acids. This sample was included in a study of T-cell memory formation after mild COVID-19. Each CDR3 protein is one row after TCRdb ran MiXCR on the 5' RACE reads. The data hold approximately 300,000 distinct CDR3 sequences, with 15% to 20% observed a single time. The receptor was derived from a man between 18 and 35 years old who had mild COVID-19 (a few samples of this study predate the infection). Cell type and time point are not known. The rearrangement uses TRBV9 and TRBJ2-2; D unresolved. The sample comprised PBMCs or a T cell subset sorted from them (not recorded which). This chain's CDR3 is CASSVGVGELFF. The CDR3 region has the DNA TGTGCCAGCAGCGTAGGTGTCGGGGAGCTGTTTTTT. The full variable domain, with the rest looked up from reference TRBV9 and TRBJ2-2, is DSGVTQTPKHLITATGQRVTLRCSPRSGDLSVYWYQQSLDQGLQFLIQYYNGEERAKGNILERFSAQQFPDLHSELNLSSLELGDSALYFCASSVGVGELFFGEGSRLTVL.